What follows are 17 T cell receptor beta chains derived from one specimen sequenced in a study of T cell repertoires in cytomegalovirus infection. For these receptors, no antigen is known. One entry per CDR3 protein results from TCRdb running MiXCR on the reads. The repertoire consists of some 270,000 distinct CDR3 sequences, with roughly a fifth occurring once and the leading ten covering approximately 19%. The specimen was cultured PBMCs, collected from culture after CMV antigen stimulation. The receptors come from a human donor in good health (CMV status not recorded). Some clones in this sample may be carry-over from other donors' samples.

This clonotype showed up just a few times. CDR3 sequence: CSVEAQNSYEQYF. The DNA for the CDR3 is TGCAGCGTTGAAGCTCAGAACTCCTACGAGCAGTACTTC. The chain couples TRBV29-1 to TRBJ2-7; no clear D gene. This CDR3 region has 13 residues. Germline assignment: CDR1 SQVTM and CDR2 ANQGSEA. V lost 1 base to trimming and J lost 0 bases, with 7 bases between them.

The chain is built from TRBV6-2 or TRBV6-3 and TRBJ1-1, with D possibly TRBD1 on 5 matching bases. Germline V gene sequence: CDR1 MNHEY, CDR2 SVGEGT. This CDR3 has 14 amino acids. V was shortened by 3 bases and J by 1 base, with 9 bases between the two germline ends. CDR3 DNA: TGTGCCAGCAGTTATCGGGGCCCGAACACTGAAGCTTTCTTT. This translates into CASSYRGPNTEAFF.

This clonotype was observed a few times. This chain joins TRBV6-5 and TRBJ2-2; D remains ambiguous. The V and J ends lost 0 bases and 4 bases respectively, with 6 bases between them. The CDR3 runs 14 residues. CDR1 is MNHEY and CDR2 is SVGAGI in the germline V gene. CDR3 in amino acids: CASSYSSVTGELFF. CDR3 in DNA: TGTGCCAGCAGTTACTCCTCGGTCACCGGGGAGCTGTTTTTT.

The chain has TRBV7-4 and TRBJ2-1, with D tentatively TRBD1 or TRBD2 (5 bases each). Per germline, CDR1 SGHVT and CDR2 SQSDAQ. This CDR3 is 16 amino acids long. V was cut by 5 bases and J by 4 bases, with 18 bases left in between. The CDR3 region has the DNA TGTGCCAGCAGCCAAGGGGTACGGGAAAGATACAATGAGCAGTTCTTC. This gives the protein CASSQGVRERYNEQFF.

This clonotype was detected ten times or more. V usage is TRBV7-2 and J usage is TRBJ1-5, with 10 bases lining up with TRBD1. CDR1 is SGHTA and CDR2 is FQGNSA in the germline V gene. V gave up 5 bases and J gave up 5 bases; unmatched junction bases: 6. CDR3 size: 15 residues. CDR3 DNA sequence: TGTGCCAGCAGCCCTCGGACAGGGGGTTATCAGCCCCAGCATTTT. Protein sequence: CASSPRTGGYQPQHF.

The V and J genes are TRBV19 and TRBJ2-1; 10 bases fit TRBD2. The V segment lost 8 bases and the J segment 7 bases; nucleotides outside the gene matches: 14. CDR1 is LNHDA, CDR2 SQIVND, per germline (reference sequence). This CDR3 contains 16 residues. The CDR3 loop reads CASSGVEAGGYNEQFF. Here the CDR3 DNA reads TGTGCCAGTTCGGGAGTCGAAGCGGGAGGGTATAATGAGCAGTTCTTC.

Ten or more counts support this clonotype. The chain couples TRBV6-2 or TRBV6-3 to TRBJ2-3; 10 positions match TRBD2. From germline, CDR1 is MNHEY and CDR2 SVGEGT. This CDR3 has 18 residues. V lost 5 bases, J lost 4 bases, and 15 bases stayed unmatched. CDR3 residues: CASSPLVQVAGGPDTQYF. CDR3 bases: TGTGCCAGCAGTCCCCTAGTCCAGGTAGCGGGAGGCCCAGATACGCAGTATTTT.

This clonotype was recorded a few times. The chain uses TRBV6-1 and TRBJ1-4; 10 bases are shared with TRBD1. The CDR3 consists of 14 residues. The germline V gene encodes CDR1 MNHNS and CDR2 SASEGT. Losses at the gene ends were 6 bases for V and 7 bases for J; bases not matched to a gene: 5. CDR3 sequence: CASRFGQGGEKLFF. CDR3 coding DNA: TGTGCCAGCAGATTCGGACAGGGGGGTGAAAAACTGTTTTTT.

This clonotype came up a few times. The chain couples TRBV4-2 to TRBJ1-2, with D tentatively TRBD1 (5 bases). Germline lookup yields CDR1 LGHNA and CDR2 YNFKEQ. Trimming cost V 1 base and J 6 bases, with 15 bases left between them. The CDR3 has 15 amino acids. The CDR3 bases are TGTGCCAGCAGCCAAGTCGACCAGGGAATCAATGGCTACACCTTC. Protein product: CASSQVDQGINGYTF.

The genes are TRBV6-6 and TRBJ2-3; no reliable D call. V was cut by 7 bases and J by 2 bases, with 7 bases left in between. CDR1 MNHNY and CDR2 SVGAGI come from the germline V gene (reference sequence). There are 12 residues in the CDR3. The CDR3 spells CASTPATDTQYF. The CDR3 region has the DNA TGTGCCAGCACCCCGGCCACAGATACGCAGTATTTT.

The chain carries TRBV25-1 and TRBJ2-1, with D perhaps matching TRBD2 (6 bases). This CDR3 contains 14 residues. The germline V gene encodes CDR1 MGHDK and CDR2 SYGVNS. V gave up 5 bases and J gave up 3 bases, with 11 bases separating them. DNA for the CDR3: TGTGCCAGCAGTAAACCCGGGGGCTACAATGAGCAGTTCTTC. Its protein product is CASSKPGGYNEQFF.

In its sample, this clonotype was seen many times. The junction departs from the called germline gene at one end, perhaps through a read error. The chain employs TRBV7-2 and TRBJ1-2; D is unresolved. Looked up from germline, CDR1 is SGHTA and CDR2 is FQGNSA. The CDR3 has 14 residues. The CDR3 loop is CASGFGRPNYGYTF. CDR3 DNA: TGTGCCAGCGGCTTCGGACGTCCAAACTATGGCTACACCTTC.

This clonotype has a count of ten or more. The rearrangement joins TRBV12-3 or TRBV12-4 to TRBJ1-4; no definite D call. CDR3 length: 16 amino acids. The ends were cut back, 0 bases at V and 6 bases at J, with 14 bases in the middle. The CDR3 is CASSLARRLGDEKLFF. The CDR3 nucleotides are TGTGCCAGCAGTTTAGCGCGAAGGTTGGGCGATGAAAAACTGTTTTTT.

This clonotype appeared a few times. The V gene is TRBV6-1, the J gene TRBJ2-1; 14 nucleotides line up with TRBD2. The CDR3 has 14 amino acids. V was clipped by 7 bases and J by 9 bases; unmatched bases: 5. Germline values: CDR1 MNHNS, CDR2 SASEGT. The chain's CDR3 is CASKSGLAGVEQFF. CDR3 in DNA: TGTGCCAGCAAATCGGGACTAGCGGGAGTTGAGCAGTTCTTC.

This clonotype has a handful of counts. The rearrangement joins TRBV19 to TRBJ2-3; 7 bases align to TRBD2. V was clipped by 3 bases and J by 2 bases; unmatched bases: 5. Germline CDR1 reads LNHDA; CDR2 reads SQIVND (reference sequence). The CDR3 consists of 15 residues. The DNA for the CDR3 is TGTGCCAGTAGTATCTCTAGCGGACTCACAGATACGCAGTATTTT. The encoded protein is CASSISSGLTDTQYF.

The chain combines TRBV7-9 with TRBJ1-2; 10 nucleotides line up with TRBD1. J gave up 6 bases and V 5 bases, and 15 bases lay outside the gene matches. CDR3 size: 17 residues. CDR1 and CDR2 from the germline V gene are SEHNR and FQNEAQ (reference sequence). The CDR3 bases are TGTGCCAGCAGCCTAGACCATCGACAGGGGGCACTACATGGCTACACCTTC. Amino acids: CASSLDHRQGALHGYTF.

The V gene is TRBV5-1, the J gene TRBJ1-1; tentative D call: TRBD1 (5 bases). Germline assignment: CDR1 SGHRS and CDR2 YFSETQ. The CDR3 covers 14 residues. V lost 4 bases and J 6 bases, leaving 16 bases between the germline ends. The CDR3 region has the DNA TGCGCCAGCAGCAGAGGACAAAGGGCGTCTGAAGCTTTCTTT. Its translation: CASSRGQRASEAFF.